This entry describes one T cell receptor (beta chain). Only in-frame clones appear in the TCRdb table, and some are missing; sequencing was by immunoSEQ multiplex PCR. There are approximately 140,000 clones in the sample; around 84% occur only once, and roughly a sixth lies in the top ten. Germline trimming cut 5 bases from V and 0 bases from J; bases unmatched to any gene: 5. The CDR3 length is 17 residues. The germline V gene encodes CDR1 SGHTA and CDR2 FQGNSA. The data belong to a study of blood T cell repertoires in COVID-19. This TCR came from a woman over 75 with acute or convalescent COVID-19. The V call is TRBV7-2, the J call TRBJ2-5; 14 bases line up with TRBD2. Sequencing was carried out using peripheral blood. In DNA form, the CDR3 reads TGTGCCAGCAGCACCCGACTAGCGGGGGGGTACCAAGAGACCCAGTACTTC. This sequence encodes CASSTRLAGGYQETQYF.